This T cell receptor beta chain was identified during a study of blood T cell repertoires in COVID-19. Study-wide background: Sites across the United States, Italy and Spain contributed samples from acute and convalescent COVID-19.

Germline V gene data show CDR1 as MRHNA and CDR2 as SNTAGT. V lost 0 bases and J lost 3, with 5 bases in between. The CDR3 is 14 amino acids. TCRdb's copy holds only in-frame clones and misses some; the assay was immunoSEQ multiplex PCR. This table holds roughly 130,000 clones, about four fifths found once. This clonotype originated in a woman aged 25 to 39 who had recovered from COVID-19. Material for sequencing was PBMCs or T cells enriched from blood (not recorded which). J is TRBJ2-2 and V is TRBV6-4; a weak D match, TRBD1 (5 bases). The DNA of the CDR3 is TGTGCCAGCAGTGACTCAGGGGACACCGGGGAGCTGTTTTTT. Translating it yields CASSDSGDTGELFF.